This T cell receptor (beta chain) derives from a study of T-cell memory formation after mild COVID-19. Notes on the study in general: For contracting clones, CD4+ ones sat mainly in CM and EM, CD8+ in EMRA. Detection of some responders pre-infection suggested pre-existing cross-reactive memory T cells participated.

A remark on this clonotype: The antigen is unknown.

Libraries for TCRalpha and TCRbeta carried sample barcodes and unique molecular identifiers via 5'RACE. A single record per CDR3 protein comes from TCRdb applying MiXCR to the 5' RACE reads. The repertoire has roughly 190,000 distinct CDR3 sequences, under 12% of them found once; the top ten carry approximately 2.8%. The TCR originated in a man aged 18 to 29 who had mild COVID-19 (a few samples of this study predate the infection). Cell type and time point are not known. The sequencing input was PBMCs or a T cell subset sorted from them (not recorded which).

In nucleotides, the CDR3 is TGTGCCAGCAGCCGAATGCAGGGGGCAATAAGCCGCCTAGCTAACTATGGCTACACCTTC. Its translation: CASSRMQGAISRLANYGYTF. This chain connects TRBV7-9 to TRBJ1-2; 8 positions match TRBD1. Germline CDR1 reads SEHNR; CDR2 reads FQNEAQ (reference sequence). V was clipped by 5 bases and J by 0 bases; unmatched bases: 20. The CDR3 has 20 amino acids.